A single sample gave rise to the 23 T cell receptor beta chains below, sequenced in a study of T cell repertoires in cytomegalovirus infection. TCRdb itself ran the reads through MiXCR, one entry per CDR3 protein. The profile covers some 920,000 distinct CDR3 sequences, with more than 25% appearing a single time and over 13% taken by the ten largest. Their antigen targets remain unknown. The material was cultured CD8+ T cells from PBMCs, obtained from culture after CMV antigen stimulation. These receptors originate from a human donor in good health (CMV status not recorded). Some clones in this sample may be carry-over from other donors' samples.

V is TRBV20-1 and J is TRBJ1-6, with 7 bases aligning to TRBD1. Germline V gene lookup returns CDR1 DFQATT and CDR2 SNEGSKA (reference sequence). The CDR3 spans 12 residues. V shed 3 bases and J 12 bases; nucleotides not matched to a gene: 5. The CDR3 nucleotides are TGCAGTGCTAGGGACAGGCGTGAACCCCTCCACTTT. It yields the protein CSARDRREPLHF.

Comment on this clonotype: This may stem from a read error, because a much larger clone lies one nucleotide away. This sequence joins TRBV7-3 and TRBJ2-1, with 8 bases matching TRBD1. The CDR3 sequence is 13 residues long. From germline, CDR1 is SGHTA and CDR2 FQGTGA. The CDR3 nucleotides are TGTGCCGGCAGCTCGGACAGGGTCAATGAGCAGTTCTTC. It is translated as CAGSSDRVNEQFF. The complete variable domain, with remaining parts taken from reference TRBV7-3 and TRBJ2-1, reads GAGVSQTPSNKVTEKGKYVELRCDPISGHTALYWYRQSLGQGPEFLIYFQGTGAADDSGLPNDRFFAVRPEGSVSTLKIQRTERGDSAVYLCAGSSDRVNEQFFGPGTRLTVL.

In this sample, this clonotype turned up a few times. The V call is TRBV4-1, the J call TRBJ2-1; D is undetermined. V shed 1 base and J shed 4 bases, with 5 bases lying between them. This CDR3 comprises 13 residues. Germline V gene lookup returns CDR1 MGHRA and CDR2 YSYEKL. CDR3 coding DNA: TGCGCCAGCAGCCAAGTAGAGTACAATGAGCAGTTCTTC. It encodes CASSQVEYNEQFF.

CDR3 in amino acids: CSARGYPPSTYEQYV. The CDR3, as DNA: TGCAGTGCTAGAGGTTACCCCCCGAGTACCTACGAGCAGTACGTC. The genes are TRBV20-1 and TRBJ2-7; D remains unclear. V was cut by 1 base and J by 2 bases, with 15 bases left in between. The CDR3 spans 15 residues. Germline V gene lookup returns CDR1 DFQATT and CDR2 SNEGSKA (reference sequence).

This clonotype has only a few counts. The V call is TRBV13, the J call TRBJ2-3, with 7 bases identical to TRBD2. V was clipped by 1 base and J by 4 bases; unmatched bases: 8. CDR1 and CDR2 from the germline V gene are PRHDT and FYEKMQ (reference sequence). CDR3 length equals 16 residues. The CDR3 sequence: CASSLEASGSPDTQYF. CDR3 coding DNA: TGTGCCAGCAGCTTAGAGGCTAGCGGCTCCCCAGATACGCAGTATTTT.

The rearrangement joins TRBV4-3 to TRBJ2-1; TRBD2 matches 7 bases. Germline assignment: CDR1 LGHNA and CDR2 YSLEER. The length of the CDR3 is 18 residues. V lost 2 bases and J lost 0; bases outside the gene matches: 10. CDR3 nucleotide sequence: TGCGCCAGCAGCCAACGGCCCGTGGGGGGGAGCTCCTACAATGAGCAGTTCTTC. Translation: CASSQRPVGGSSYNEQFF.

The chain carries TRBV15 and TRBJ2-2, with TRBD1 matching over 7 bases. The CDR3 sequence is 17 residues long. Looked up from germline, CDR1 is LNHNV and CDR2 is YYDKDF (reference sequence). Trimming cost V 3 bases and J 5 bases; bases outside gene matches: 12. CDR3 DNA: TGTGCCACCAGCAGCCCTGACCGGGACAGTCGGACCGGGGAGCTGTTTTTT. Protein product: CATSSPDRDSRTGELFF.

This chain joins TRBV5-1 and TRBJ2-1; 11 nucleotides align to TRBD2. Trimming removed 2 bases from V and 7 bases from J; junction bases left unmatched: 2. This CDR3 has 14 amino acids. Germline assignment: CDR1 SGHRS and CDR2 YFSETQ. Written as DNA, the CDR3 is TGCGCCAGCAGCTTCTGGACTAGCGGGAATGAGCAGTTCTTC. Translated: CASSFWTSGNEQFF. The full variable domain, with the rest looked up from reference TRBV5-1 and TRBJ2-1, is KAGVTQTPRYLIKTRGQQVTLSCSPISGHRSVSWYQQTPGQGLQFLFEYFSETQRNKGNFPGRFSGRQFSNSRSEMNVSTLELGDSALYLCASSFWTSGNEQFFGPGTRLTVL.

The chain carries TRBV4-2 and TRBJ2-7; no reliable D call. V lost 2 bases to trimming and J lost 5 bases, with 10 bases between them. The length of the CDR3 is 13 residues. The germline CDR1 and CDR2 sequences are LGHNA and YNFKEQ. The CDR3 sequence: CASSQTPTHEQYF. Written as DNA, the CDR3 is TGTGCCAGCAGCCAAACGCCCACCCACGAGCAGTACTTC.

The chain links TRBV5-1 to TRBJ2-7; D unclear. The V gene lost 4 bases and the J gene lost 2 bases, with 10 bases spanning the gap. There are 13 residues in the CDR3. Germline lookup yields CDR1 SGHRS and CDR2 YFSETQ. The CDR3 DNA sequence: TGCGCCAGCAGCCCCGGTTGGCCCTACGAGCAGTACTTC. Protein: CASSPGWPYEQYF.

The chain couples TRBV28 to TRBJ2-1, with 9 positions matching TRBD2. J gave up 7 bases and V 0 bases, and 4 bases lay outside the gene matches. The CDR3 sequence is 15 residues long. Germline V gene lookup returns CDR1 MDHEN and CDR2 SYDVKM. The CDR3 DNA follows: TGTGCCAGCAGTTTATGGCGGGGGGGCATTAATGAGCAGTTCTTC. It codes for CASSLWRGGINEQFF.

As to this clonotype: The junction differs from germline at one of its ends, possibly a read error. This sequence joins TRBV4-1 and TRBJ1-1; 9 nucleotides line up with TRBD1. The CDR3 has 16 residues. Germline V gene data show CDR1 as MGHRA and CDR2 as YSYEKL. The CDR3: CASNQTDRGLNTEAFF. DNA of the CDR3: TGCGCCAGCAACCAAACGGACAGGGGTCTGAACACTGAAGCTTTCTTT.

The chain employs TRBV9 and TRBJ2-2; 11 bases fit TRBD1. The CDR3 runs to 18 residues. Trimming removed 4 bases from V and 3 bases from J; junction bases left unmatched: 11. Germline-derived CDR1 and CDR2 are SGDLS and YYNGEE. CDR3 nucleotides: TGTGCCAGCAGCACAAACCCGGGACAGGGGGTTTACACCGGGGAGCTGTTTTTT. Encoded protein: CASSTNPGQGVYTGELFF.

This clonotype was observed a few times. The rearrangement links TRBV7-9 to TRBJ2-3; tentative D call: TRBD2 (6 bases). V lost 5 bases and J lost 2, with 14 bases in between. The CDR3 has 15 amino acids. Germline V CDR1 and CDR2: SEHNR, FQNEAQ (reference sequence). This CDR3 reads CASSPRDFLTDTQYF. In nucleotides, the CDR3 is TGTGCCAGCAGCCCCCGGGACTTCCTCACAGATACGCAGTATTTT. Combining the CDR3 with reference TRBV7-9 and TRBJ2-3 gives the whole variable domain DTGVSQNPRHKITKRGQNVTFRCDPISEHNRLYWYRQTLGQGPEFLTYFQNEAQLEKSRLLSDRFSAERPKGSFSTLEIQRTEQGDSAMYLCASSPRDFLTDTQYFGPGTRLTVL.

The gene calls are TRBV5-1 and TRBJ2-1, with a weak D call TRBD2 (5 bases). The CDR3 consists of 16 residues. V lost 3 bases to trimming and J lost 0 bases, with 13 bases between them. Germline values: CDR1 SGHRS, CDR2 YFSETQ. The CDR3 DNA reads TGCGCCAGCAGCTATGGAGGTCCTAGCTCCTACAATGAGCAGTTCTTC. Encoded protein: CASSYGGPSSYNEQFF.

Remarks on this clonotype: The conserved closing phenylalanine or tryptophan is absent in this CDR3, likely reflecting a read error. The chain has TRBV28 and TRBJ2-5; D uncertain. The CDR3 length is 11 residues. Germline CDR1 MDHEN, CDR2 SYDVKM. Trimming removed 3 bases at V and 3 bases at J, with 2 bases between. The CDR3 loop is CASSLEETQYS. CDR3 in DNA: TGTGCCAGCAGTTTGGAAGAGACCCAGTACTCC.

The chain links TRBV19 to TRBJ2-7, with 9 bases matching TRBD1. The trim removed 3 bases at V and 5 bases at J, leaving 8 bases unmatched. Germline CDR1 is LNHDA and CDR2 is SQIVND (reference sequence). The CDR3 has 15 amino acids. The CDR3 loop reads CASSILPGTGNEQYF. The CDR3 nucleotides are TGTGCCAGTAGTATCCTACCCGGGACAGGGAACGAGCAGTACTTC.

The rearrangement uses TRBV6-6 and TRBJ1-5; D not certain. With 4 bases removed from V and 4 bases from J, the gap between germline ends came to 14 bases. Looked up from germline, CDR1 is MNHNY and CDR2 is SVGAGI (reference sequence). The CDR3 length is 15 residues. In DNA form, the CDR3 reads TGTGCCAGCAGTTCCCCAGGAGAGGAGAATCAGCCCCAGCATTTT. Translated, it gives CASSSPGEENQPQHF.

In this sample, this clonotype turned up a few times. The V call is TRBV7-2, the J call TRBJ2-3; D might be TRBD1 or TRBD2, each matching 6 bases. CDR1 SGHTA and CDR2 FQGNSA come from the germline V gene. V shed 1 base and J shed 3 bases, with 11 bases lying between them. This CDR3 is built from 15 residues. The CDR3 reads CASSLEGGMTDTQYF. As DNA, the CDR3 is TGTGCCAGCAGCTTAGAGGGGGGTATGACAGATACGCAGTATTTT.

V gene TRBV6-2 or TRBV6-3 combines with J gene TRBJ2-6; D possibly matches TRBD1 or TRBD2 (6 bases each). CDR1 is MNHEY, CDR2 SVGEGT, per germline. CDR3 length equals 16 residues. Deletions cut 7 bases from V and 0 bases from J, with 13 bases between. Written as DNA, the CDR3 is TGTGCCAGCAAAGGGGGGACACACTCTGGGGCCAACGTCCTGACTTTC. This codes for CASKGGTHSGANVLTF.

This chain links TRBV12-3 or TRBV12-4 with TRBJ2-2, with TRBD2 identical over 15 bases. With V trimmed by 6 bases and J by 3 bases, 8 bases remained unmatched. CDR3 length: 18 residues. In DNA form, the CDR3 reads TGTGCCAGCAGGAGGACTAGCGGGGGGGCTAGGGACACCGGGGAGCTGTTTTTT. Its translation: CASRRTSGGARDTGELFF.

The table lists this clonotype with a few counts. This chain uses TRBV20-1 with TRBJ2-5; TRBD1 agrees at 8 bases. V shed 2 bases, J shed 1 base, and the junction held 12 bases outside the gene matches. The germline CDR1 and CDR2 sequences are DFQATT and SNEGSKA (reference sequence). The CDR3 covers 17 residues. The CDR3 nucleotides read TGCAGTGCTAGACCCTACAGGGGGGCCACAGGCCAAGAGACCCAGTACTTC. It yields the protein CSARPYRGATGQETQYF.

This clonotype was seen repeatedly, ten times or more. The chain recombines TRBV6-5 with TRBJ2-1; 8 nucleotides match TRBD1. The ends lost 0 bases at V and 0 bases at J; junction bases unmatched: 1. Germline V gene sequence: CDR1 MNHEY, CDR2 SVGAGI. CDR3 length equals 16 residues. Here the CDR3 reads CASSYSDRGSYNEQFF. CDR3 sequence (DNA): TGTGCCAGCAGTTACTCCGACAGGGGCTCCTACAATGAGCAGTTCTTC.